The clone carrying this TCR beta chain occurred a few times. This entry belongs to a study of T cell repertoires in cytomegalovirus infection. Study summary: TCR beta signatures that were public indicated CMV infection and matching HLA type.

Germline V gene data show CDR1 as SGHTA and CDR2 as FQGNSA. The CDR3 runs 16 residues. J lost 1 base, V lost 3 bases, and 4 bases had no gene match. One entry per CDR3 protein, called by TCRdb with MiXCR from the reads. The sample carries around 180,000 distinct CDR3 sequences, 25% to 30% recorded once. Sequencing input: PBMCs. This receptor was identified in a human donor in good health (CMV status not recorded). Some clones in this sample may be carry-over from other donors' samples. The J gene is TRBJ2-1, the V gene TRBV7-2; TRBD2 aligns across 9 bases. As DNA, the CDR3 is TGTGCCAGCAGCTTGGATGCGGGGGGGTCCTACAATGAGCAGTTCTTC. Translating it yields CASSLDAGGSYNEQFF.